This TCR beta chain was obtained from a study of T cell clonality in common variable immunodeficiency. The study's findings and limits: CVID subjects showed higher TCRbeta clonality than healthy controls. Reportedly, TCR beta sequences from common variable immunodeficiency showed fewer deletions and N-nucleotide insertions. CVID subjects shared fewer TCRbeta clones than healthy controls did.

The CDR3 sequence is 17 residues long. The junction had 10 bases not matched to a gene; V was cut back by 1 base and J by 5 bases. Germline values: CDR1 LNHDA, CDR2 SQIVND (reference sequence). No CVID subject was ill or on immunomodulatory drugs when sampled. Notes on this clone: Its antigen is unidentified. From the germline J gene comes the end of the CDR3, since the read stops 3 residues before it.

The data were produced by immunoSEQ multiplex PCR, yet TCRdb's version contains in-frame clones alone and is incomplete. The repertoire consists of 25,000 to 35,000 clones, none detected only once. The sequence was collected from a human donor with common variable immunodeficiency. The J gene is TRBJ2-3, the V gene TRBV19; 9 bases are a match to TRBD1. The sequencing sample was made of peripheral blood mononuclear cells. CDR3 protein: CASSIVGQGIWEDTQYF. CDR3 DNA (partial): TGTGCCAGTAGTATAGTAGGACAGGGGATCTGGGAAGATACG.